The source of this T cell receptor (beta chain) is a study of T cell responses to AZD1222 COVID-19 vaccine. Measured with immunoSEQ multiplex PCR; TCRdb has only the in-frame clones, and not every one. The table includes roughly 71,000 clones, 85% detected once. The germline gives CDR1 SEHNR, CDR2 FQNEAQ (reference sequence). The CDR3 has 13 residues. Deletions cut 5 bases from V and 3 bases from J, with 9 bases between. This sample comprised peripheral blood, obtained on day 0 of AZD1222 vaccination. The origin of this receptor is an adult in good health. The chain has TRBV7-9 and TRBJ2-3; D is perhaps TRBD1 (6 bases). The CDR3 DNA reads as TGTGCCAGCAGCATACAGGGTACAGATACGCAGTATTTT. It codes for CASSIQGTDTQYF. The variable domain in full, completed from reference TRBV7-9 and TRBJ2-3, reads DTGVSQNPRHKITKRGQNVTFRCDPISEHNRLYWYRQTLGQGPEFLTYFQNEAQLEKSRLLSDRFSAERPKGSFSTLEIQRTEQGDSAMYLCASSIQGTDTQYFGPGTRLTVL.